The 5 T cell receptor beta chains below were found in one sample sequenced in a study of identical twins. MiXCR, run by TCRdb on the 5' RACE reads, gives a single entry per CDR3 protein. This table holds around 1.7 million distinct CDR3 sequences, roughly 35% found once. Sequenced sample: cord blood. All receptors derive from a newborn girl in good health.

This clonotype was detected only a few times. V gene TRBV5-1 combines with J gene TRBJ1-1, with D tentatively TRBD1 (5 bases). CDR1 SGHRS and CDR2 YFSETQ come from the germline V gene. This CDR3 is built from 15 residues. V was cut by 0 bases and J by 3 bases, with 12 bases left in between. The CDR3 protein is CASSLVGVAYTEAFF. The CDR3, as DNA: TGCGCCAGCAGCTTGGTGGGGGTGGCGTACACTGAAGCTTTCTTT.

This clonotype was observed a few times. The chain carries TRBV6-1 and TRBJ1-6, with D unresolved. Trimming cost V 0 bases and J 4 bases, with 7 bases left between them. The CDR3 totals 15 residues. The V gene's germline CDR1 is MNHNS and CDR2 SASEGT. CDR3 region: CASSEAGLYNSPLHF. The CDR3 coding sequence is TGTGCCAGCAGTGAAGCGGGTCTTTATAATTCACCCCTCCACTTT.

The V gene is TRBV2, the J gene TRBJ1-5, with D possibly TRBD1 on 5 matching bases. V was shortened by 5 bases and J by 5 bases, with 16 bases between the two germline ends. There are 15 residues in the CDR3. Germline-derived CDR1 and CDR2 are SNHLY and FYNNEI. The CDR3: CASSRWGVGHQPQHF. The CDR3 region has the DNA TGTGCCAGCAGTAGGTGGGGCGTGGGGCATCAGCCCCAGCATTTT.

The chain has TRBV27 and TRBJ2-5; the D is unclear. Trimming cost V 3 bases and J 5 bases, with 10 bases left between them. The CDR3 sequence is 13 residues long. Germline-derived CDR1 and CDR2 are MNHEY and SMNVEV (reference sequence). CDR3 protein: CASSFGIGETQYF. CDR3 in DNA: TGTGCCAGCAGTTTTGGCATCGGGGAGACCCAGTACTTC.

In this sample, this clonotype turned up many times. The genes are TRBV27 and TRBJ2-7; D may be TRBD2 (6 bases). The CDR3 extends over 15 amino acids. Trimming left V 5 bases short and J 3 bases short, with 17 bases between. Germline V lookup: CDR1 MNHEY, CDR2 SMNVEV (reference sequence). CDR3 amino acids: CASSSIRDWIYEQYF. CDR3 coding DNA: TGTGCCAGCAGTAGCATCCGGGACTGGATCTACGAGCAGTACTTC.